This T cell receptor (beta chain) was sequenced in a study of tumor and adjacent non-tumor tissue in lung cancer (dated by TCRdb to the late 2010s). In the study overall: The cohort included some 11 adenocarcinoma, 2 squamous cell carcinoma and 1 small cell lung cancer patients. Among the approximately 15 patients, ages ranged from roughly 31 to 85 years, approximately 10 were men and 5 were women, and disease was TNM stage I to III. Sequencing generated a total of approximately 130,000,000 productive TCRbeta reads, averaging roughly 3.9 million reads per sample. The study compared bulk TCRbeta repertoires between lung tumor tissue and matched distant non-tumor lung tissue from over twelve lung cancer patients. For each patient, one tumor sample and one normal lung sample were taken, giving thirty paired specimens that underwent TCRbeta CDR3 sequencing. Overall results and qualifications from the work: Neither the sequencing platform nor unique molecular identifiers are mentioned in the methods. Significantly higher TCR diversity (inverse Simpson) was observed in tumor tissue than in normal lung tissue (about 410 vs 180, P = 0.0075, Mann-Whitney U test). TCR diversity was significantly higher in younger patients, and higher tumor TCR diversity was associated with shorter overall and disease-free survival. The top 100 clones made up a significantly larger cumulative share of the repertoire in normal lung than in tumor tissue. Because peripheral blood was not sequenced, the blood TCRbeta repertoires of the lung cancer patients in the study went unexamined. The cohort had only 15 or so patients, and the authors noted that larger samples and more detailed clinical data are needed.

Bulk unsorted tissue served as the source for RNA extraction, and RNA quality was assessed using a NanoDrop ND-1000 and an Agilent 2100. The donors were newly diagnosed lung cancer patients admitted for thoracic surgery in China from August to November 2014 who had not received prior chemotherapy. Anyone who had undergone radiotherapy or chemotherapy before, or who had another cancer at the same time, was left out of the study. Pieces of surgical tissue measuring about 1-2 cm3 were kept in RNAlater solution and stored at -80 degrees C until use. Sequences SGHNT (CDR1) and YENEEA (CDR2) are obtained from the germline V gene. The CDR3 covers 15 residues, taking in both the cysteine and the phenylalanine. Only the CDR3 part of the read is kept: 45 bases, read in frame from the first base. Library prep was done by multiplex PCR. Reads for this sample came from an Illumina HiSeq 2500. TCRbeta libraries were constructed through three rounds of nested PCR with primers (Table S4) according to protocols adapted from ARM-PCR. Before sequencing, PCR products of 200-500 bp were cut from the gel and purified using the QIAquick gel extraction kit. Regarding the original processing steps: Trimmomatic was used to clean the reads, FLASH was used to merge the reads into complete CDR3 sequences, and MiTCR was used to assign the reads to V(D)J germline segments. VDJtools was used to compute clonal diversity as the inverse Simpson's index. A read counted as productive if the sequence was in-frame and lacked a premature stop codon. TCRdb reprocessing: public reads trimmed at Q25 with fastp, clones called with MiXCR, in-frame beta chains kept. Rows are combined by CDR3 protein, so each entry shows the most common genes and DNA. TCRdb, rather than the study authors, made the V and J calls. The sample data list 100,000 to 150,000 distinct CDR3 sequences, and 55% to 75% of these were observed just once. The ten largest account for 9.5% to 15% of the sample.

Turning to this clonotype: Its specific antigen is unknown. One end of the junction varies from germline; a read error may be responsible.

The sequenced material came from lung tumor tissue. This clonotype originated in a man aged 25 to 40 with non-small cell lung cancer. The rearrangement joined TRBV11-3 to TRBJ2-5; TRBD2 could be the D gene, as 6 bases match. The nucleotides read TGTGCCAGCAGCTTAGAGGCGGGAAGGCAAGAGACCCAGTGCTTC. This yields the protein CASSLEAGRQETQCF.